The sequence of this T cell receptor (beta chain) was determined in a study of T-cell memory formation after mild COVID-19. General study findings and limits: Still unconfirmed is whether the second-wave clones peaking on day 37 recognized SARS-CoV-2. Among CD4+ contracting clones, most were CM and EM, and CD8+ ones EMRA. Detection of some responders pre-infection suggested pre-existing cross-reactive memory T cells participated.

The TCR alpha and TCR beta cDNA libraries, bearing sample barcodes and UMIs, were generated by 5'RACE using constant-segment primers. A single record per CDR3 protein comes from TCRdb applying MiXCR to the 5' RACE reads. The table has about 410,000 distinct CDR3 sequences, approximately 18% seen once. The CDR3 extends over 14 amino acids. V was clipped by 7 bases and J by 0 bases; unmatched bases: 2. Regarding this clonotype: The target antigen is unknown.

The origin of this receptor is a man aged 18 to 30 who had mild COVID-19 (a few samples of this study predate the infection). Cell type and time point are not known. The specimen sequenced was PBMCs or a T cell subset sorted from them (not recorded which). The chain is built from TRBV12-3 or TRBV12-4 and TRBJ2-2, with 7 nucleotides matching TRBD1. CDR3 protein: CASIQGANTGELFF. The CDR3 DNA is TGTGCCAGCATTCAGGGGGCGAACACCGGGGAGCTGTTTTTT.